This is a list of T cell receptor beta chains from one sample in a study of cytomegalovirus exposure and HLA in healthy donors. Only in-frame clones appear in the TCRdb table, and some are missing; sequencing was by immunoSEQ multiplex PCR. The profile covers 150,000 to 200,000 clones, with around 82% appearing a single time and over 1.5% taken by the ten largest. Sequenced sample: PBMCs. These receptors originate from a man in his forties in good health and CMV-seropositive. The CDR3 runs from the conserved cysteine through the conserved F or W. The D gene is left open where the match is weak.

V	J	D	DNA	CDR3
TRBV7-9	TRBJ2-7	.	TGTGCCAGCAGCTTATCAAGCGGGCTCGTCTACGAGCAGTACTTC	CASSLSSGLVYEQYF
TRBV28	TRBJ2-1	.	TGTGCCAGCAGTTTATCTACTCCCTACAATGAGCAGTTCTTC	CASSLSTPYNEQFF
TRBV5-1	TRBJ1-1	.	TGCGCCAGCAGCCTGGGACAAGCATCATCCGAAGCTTTCTTT	CASSLGQASSEAFF
TRBV10-1	TRBJ2-7	.	TGCGCCAGCAGCGGTAGCGGTCCCCCCACCGGGGAGCAGTACTTC	CASSGSGPPTGEQYF
TRBV25-1	TRBJ1-1	.	TGTGCCAGCAGTGCAGGGGAAGGGAGTGAAGCTTTCTTT	CASSAGEGSEAFF
TRBV7-9	TRBJ2-3	TRBD1	TGTGCCAGCAGTTCGGACAGGGGGAGGGCAGATACGCAGTATTTT	CASSSDRGRADTQYF
TRBV7-8	TRBJ2-7	TRBD1	TGTGCCAGCAGCGCGGGGACAGGGTGGTCCTACGAGCAGTACTTC	CASSAGTGWSYEQYF
TRBV7-2	TRBJ2-7	.	TGTGCCAGCAGCTCCAGGGTAAGCTCCTACGAGCAGTACTTC	CASSSRVSSYEQYF
TRBV7-9	TRBJ1-1	TRBD1	TGTGCCAACAGCTCGGACAGGGGGATTGAAGCTTTCTTT	CANSSDRGIEAFF
TRBV7-2	TRBJ2-3	.	TGTGCCAGCAGCTTCAGGGTCCACACAGATACGCAGTATTTT	CASSFRVHTDTQYF
TRBV7-9	TRBJ1-4	.	TGTGCCAGCAACCCGAGCGAAAAACTGTTTTTT	CASNPSEKLFF